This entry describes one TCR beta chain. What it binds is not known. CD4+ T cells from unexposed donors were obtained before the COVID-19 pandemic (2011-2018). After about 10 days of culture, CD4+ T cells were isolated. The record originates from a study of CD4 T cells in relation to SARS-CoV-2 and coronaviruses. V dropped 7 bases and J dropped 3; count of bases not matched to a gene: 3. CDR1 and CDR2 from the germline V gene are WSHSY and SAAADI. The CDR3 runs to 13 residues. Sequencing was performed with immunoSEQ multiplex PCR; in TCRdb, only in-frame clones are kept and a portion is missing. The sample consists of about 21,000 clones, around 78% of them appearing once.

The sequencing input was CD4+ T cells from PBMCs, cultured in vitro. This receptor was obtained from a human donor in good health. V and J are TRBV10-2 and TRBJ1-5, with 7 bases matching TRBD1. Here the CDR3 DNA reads TGCGCCAGCAATACAGGGGTCAATCAGCCCCAGCATTTT. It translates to CASNTGVNQPQHF.